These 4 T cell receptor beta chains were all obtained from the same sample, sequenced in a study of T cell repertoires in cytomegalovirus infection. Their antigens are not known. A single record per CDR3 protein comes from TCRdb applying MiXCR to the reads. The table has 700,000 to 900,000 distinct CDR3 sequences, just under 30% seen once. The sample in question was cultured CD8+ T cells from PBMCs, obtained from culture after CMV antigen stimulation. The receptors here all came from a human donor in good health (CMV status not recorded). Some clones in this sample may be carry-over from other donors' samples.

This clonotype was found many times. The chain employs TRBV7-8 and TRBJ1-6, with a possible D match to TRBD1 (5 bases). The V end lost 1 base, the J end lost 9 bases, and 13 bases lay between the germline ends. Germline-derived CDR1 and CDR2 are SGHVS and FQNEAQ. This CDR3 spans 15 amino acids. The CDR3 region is CASSLESTGRSPLHF. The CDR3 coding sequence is TGTGCCAGCAGCTTAGAATCTACAGGTCGTTCACCCCTCCACTTT.

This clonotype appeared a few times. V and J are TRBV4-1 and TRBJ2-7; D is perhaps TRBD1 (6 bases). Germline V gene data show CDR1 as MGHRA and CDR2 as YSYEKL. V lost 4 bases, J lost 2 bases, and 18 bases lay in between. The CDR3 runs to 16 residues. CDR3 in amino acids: CASSPRLGGRTYEQYF. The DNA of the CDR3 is TGCGCCAGCAGCCCCCGCTTAGGGGGTCGGACCTACGAGCAGTACTTC.

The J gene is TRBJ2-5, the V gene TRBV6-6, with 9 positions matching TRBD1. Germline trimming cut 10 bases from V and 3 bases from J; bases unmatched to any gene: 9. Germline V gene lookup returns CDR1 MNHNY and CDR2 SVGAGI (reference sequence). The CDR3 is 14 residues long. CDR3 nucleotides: TGTGCCACCCTAGGCGGGGACAGGGAAGAGACCCAGTACTTC. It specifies CATLGGDREETQYF.

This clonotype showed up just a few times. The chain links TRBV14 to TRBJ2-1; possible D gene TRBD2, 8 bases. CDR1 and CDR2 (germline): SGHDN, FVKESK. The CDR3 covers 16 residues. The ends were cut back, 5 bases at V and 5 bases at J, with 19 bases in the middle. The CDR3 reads CASSSLAGTADNEQFF. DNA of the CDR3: TGTGCCAGCAGCTCCTTAGCGGGGACAGCTGACAATGAGCAGTTCTTC.